The sequence of this TCR beta chain was determined in a study of CXCR3-negative and CXCR3-positive naive CD8 T cells. UMI-labeled TRB cDNA libraries were prepared by 5' RACE. TCRdb re-called the 5' RACE reads; one entry per CDR3 protein, DNA not given. The sample table sets out nearly 45,000 distinct CDR3 sequences. Study-level points and caveats: Both naive subsets, CXCR3-negative and CXCR3-positive, displayed similar TRBV-TRBJ usage, unlike memory cells. For memory CD8+ cells diversity was much lower, but both naive subsets had comparably high diversity.

Triplicate sorting captured about 300,000 cells each from every CD8+ T cell subset. The CDR3 runs to 14 residues. The germline CDR1 and CDR2 sequences are KGHDR and SFDVKD. Remarks on this clonotype: Its cognate antigen is unknown.

Input material: memory CD8+ T cells from blood. The J gene is TRBJ2-7, the V gene TRBV24-1. This TCR was recovered from a human donor in good health. Some clones in this sample may be carry-over from other donors' samples. CDR3 in amino acids: CATSDLSQPYEQYF.